The present T cell receptor (beta chain) was sequenced within a study of CD8 T cells in Susac syndrome. The germline V gene encodes CDR1 LNHDA and CDR2 SQIVND (reference sequence). After removal of 5 bases from V and 0 bases from J, the junction contained 5 bases not matched to a gene. This CDR3 region has 15 residues. Comment on this clonotype: Its antigen is as yet unknown.

Reverse transcription used about 0.45 to 1 ug RNA and random hexamers. Amplification of TCR beta CDR3 across 54 Vbeta and 13 Jbeta was performed with immunoSEQ multiplex PCR. TCRdb itself ran the immunoSEQ multiplex PCR reads through MiXCR, one entry per CDR3 protein. The sample has 150,000 or so distinct CDR3 sequences, about 90% seen once. General study points: The study recognized that its TCR sequencing and HLA analysis covered a relatively small number of individuals.

TEMRA cells underwent FACS enrichment and CD8+ and CD4+ T cells underwent negative isolation. The receptor was isolated from a human donor in good health. The sample consisted of CD4+ T cells from PBMCs. This sequence joins TRBV19 and TRBJ2-7; 9 nucleotides agree with TRBD2. This CDR3 reads CASSFLAGTSYEQYF. The CDR3 coding sequence is TGTGCCAGTAGTTTTCTAGCGGGGACCTCCTACGAGCAGTACTTC.